These T cell receptor beta chains were read from a single sample in a study of blood T cell repertoires in COVID-19. Repertoires were generated with immunoSEQ multiplex PCR, while TCRdb's copy carries only in-frame clones and drops some. The repertoire holds 85,000 to 110,000 clones, with more than 85% as singletons. The source material was peripheral blood. These TCRs come from a human donor in a cohort sampled during active COVID-19. Each CDR3 is given with its conserved first and last residue. The D gene is left open where the match is weak. A row's size may be missing; if present it is once, few, many or a size class.

CASSQDPTGGYTF	TGTGCCAGCAGCCAAGATCCGACAGGTGGCTACACCTTC	once	TRBV14	TRBJ1-2	NA
CASSQGLAGGPYNEQFF	TGTGCCAGCTCACAGGGACTAGCGGGAGGGCCCTACAATGAGCAGTTCTTC	NA	TRBV18	TRBJ2-1	TRBD2
CASMGAEKLFF	TGTGCCAGCATGGGGGCTGAAAAACTGTTTTTT	NA	TRBV2	TRBJ1-4	NA
CASSERDRNTEAFF	TGTGCCAGCAGTGAGAGAGACAGAAACACTGAAGCTTTCTTT	NA	TRBV6-1	TRBJ1-1	NA
CASSSPSRQGRYEQYF	TGTGCCAGCTCCTCTCCAAGTCGACAGGGTCGGTACGAGCAGTACTTC	once	TRBV18	TRBJ2-7	TRBD1
CASSLGGYEQFF	TGTGCCAGCAGCCTAGGAGGATATGAGCAGTTCTTC	NA	TRBV5-5	TRBJ2-1	NA
CASSQVWTSGGLGEQYF	TGTGCCAGCAGCCAAGTTTGGACTAGCGGTGGATTGGGAGAGCAGTACTTC	NA	TRBV14	TRBJ2-7	TRBD2
CASSSTRRGGNTIYF	TGTGCCAGCAGCTCCACAAGGCGCGGTGGAAACACCATATATTTT	NA	TRBV11-2	TRBJ1-3	NA
CASSRLAGDYEQYF	TGTGCCAGCAGCAGACTAGCGGGGGATTACGAGCAGTACTTC	NA	TRBV28	TRBJ2-7	TRBD2
CASLRGRGEKLFF	TGTGCCAGCTTAAGGGGAAGAGGTGAAAAACTGTTTTTT	NA	TRBV6-6	TRBJ1-4	NA
CASSPQGLAPETQYF	TGTGCCAGCAGCCCCCAGGGACTAGCTCCCGAGACCCAGTACTTC	once	TRBV7-3	TRBJ2-5	TRBD2
CASSQGGNSGNTIYF	TGTGCCAGCAGCCAAGGAGGTAACTCTGGAAACACCATATATTTT	NA	TRBV4-2	TRBJ1-3	NA
CASSLDQGLAYEQYF	TGTGCCAGCAGCTTAGACCAGGGGCTAGCCTACGAGCAGTACTTC	NA	TRBV7-9	TRBJ2-7	NA
CASRSGSYNSPLHF	TGTGCCAGCAGGTCAGGGTCCTATAATTCACCCCTCCACTTT	NA	TRBV5-5	TRBJ1-6	NA
CASSLVVQGGYTF	TGTGCCAGCAGCTTGGTGGTGCAGGGTGGCTACACCTTC	NA	TRBV5-4	TRBJ1-2	NA
CASSRDRGAETQYF	TGTGCCAGCAGCCGTGACAGGGGGGCAGAGACCCAGTACTTC	NA	TRBV5-4	TRBJ2-5	TRBD1
CASGGTGGSGANVLTF	TGTGCCAGTGGAGGGACAGGGGGCTCTGGGGCCAACGTCCTGACTTTC	NA	TRBV19	TRBJ2-6	TRBD1
CASSTRTGSAYEQYF	TGCGCCAGCAGCACCCGGACAGGCTCTGCCTACGAGCAGTACTTC	once	TRBV5-1	TRBJ2-7	TRBD1
CASSRVAGGGYEQYF	TGTGCCAGCAGCCGCGTCGCCGGGGGTGGCTACGAGCAGTACTTC	NA	TRBV11-2	TRBJ2-7	NA
CASSEAVDLLNTEAFF	TGTGCCAGCAGTGAAGCGGTAGATCTTTTGAACACTGAAGCTTTCTTT	once	TRBV6-1	TRBJ1-1	NA
CASSKPSSGNTIYF	TGTGCCAGCAGTAAGCCTTCCTCTGGAAACACCATATATTTT	NA	TRBV7-2	TRBJ1-3	NA
CASSDPGSTDTQYF	TGTGCCAGCAGTGACCCGGGATCAACAGATACGCAGTATTTT	NA	TRBV2	TRBJ2-3	NA
CASGTGPGTQYF	TGTGCCAGCGGGACAGGGCCAGGGACCCAGTACTTC	NA	TRBV6-5	TRBJ2-5	TRBD1
CASSPGFEPYTDTQYF	TGTGCCAGCAGCCCAGGGTTTGAGCCCTACACAGATACGCAGTATTTT	NA	TRBV7-3	TRBJ2-3	NA
CASSIGGSLYEQYF	TGTGCCAGTAGTATCGGCGGGAGTCTCTACGAGCAGTACTTC	NA	TRBV19	TRBJ2-7	TRBD2
CASTSRYGTPTDTQYF	TGTGCCAGCACCTCCCGATATGGGACACCCACAGATACGCAGTATTTT	NA	TRBV2	TRBJ2-3	NA
CASSDKETQYF	TGTGCCAGCAGCGACAAAGAGACCCAGTACTTC	NA	TRBV9	TRBJ2-5	NA
CASSSHGFEQYF	TGTGCCAGCAGCTCCCACGGTTTCGAGCAGTACTTC	NA	TRBV5-4	TRBJ2-7	NA
CASSTGARLQETQYF	TGTGCCAGTAGTACCGGTGCCAGACTACAAGAGACCCAGTACTTC	NA	TRBV19	TRBJ2-5	NA
CASNSGMDTEAFF	TGTGCCAGTAACTCAGGGATGGACACTGAAGCTTTCTTT	NA	TRBV19	TRBJ1-1	NA
CASSGKQGVGTDTQYF	TGTGCCAGCAGCGGAAAGCAGGGGGTCGGCACAGATACGCAGTATTTT	NA	TRBV5-4	TRBJ2-3	TRBD1
CASSPLTGEQYF	TGTGCCAGCAGTCCACTAACAGGGGAGCAGTACTTC	NA	TRBV12-3/TRBV12-4	TRBJ2-7	NA
CASSIAGYYGYTF	TGTGCCAGTAGTATAGCGGGGTACTATGGCTACACCTTC	NA	TRBV19	TRBJ1-2	NA
CASSVSGGSYNEQFF	TGCGCCAGCAGCGTCAGCGGGGGCTCCTACAATGAGCAGTTCTTC	NA	TRBV10-2	TRBJ2-1	TRBD2
CASSMAAGRAAGELFF	TGTGCCAGTAGTATGGCGGCGGGGAGGGCCGCCGGGGAGCTGTTTTTT	NA	TRBV19	TRBJ2-2	TRBD2
CASSSLPGLAGGGEQFF	TGTGCCAGCAGCTCCCTGCCGGGACTAGCGGGGGGGGGTGAGCAGTTCTTC	NA	TRBV11-3	TRBJ2-1	TRBD2
CASSPGTSGSTDTQYF	TGCGCCAGCAGTCCCGGGACTAGCGGAAGCACAGATACGCAGTATTTT	NA	TRBV10-1	TRBJ2-3	TRBD2
CSVAGDRPYGYTF	TGCAGCGTTGCCGGTGACAGACCCTATGGCTACACCTTC	NA	TRBV29-1	TRBJ1-2	NA
CASTPRRYNSYEQYF	TGTGCCAGCACCCCCCGGCGGTATAATTCCTACGAGCAGTACTTC	NA	TRBV7-8	TRBJ2-7	NA
CASSFSYTGELFF	TGTGCCAGCAGTTTCAGTTATACCGGGGAGCTGTTTTTT	NA	TRBV9	TRBJ2-2	NA
CASTLGDRLYTGELFF	TGTGCCAGCACCTTGGGAGACAGGTTGTACACCGGGGAGCTGTTTTTT	NA	TRBV28	TRBJ2-2	NA
CASSLGQGQETQYF	TGCGCCAGCAGCTTAGGACAGGGCCAAGAGACCCAGTACTTC	NA	TRBV5-1	TRBJ2-5	TRBD1